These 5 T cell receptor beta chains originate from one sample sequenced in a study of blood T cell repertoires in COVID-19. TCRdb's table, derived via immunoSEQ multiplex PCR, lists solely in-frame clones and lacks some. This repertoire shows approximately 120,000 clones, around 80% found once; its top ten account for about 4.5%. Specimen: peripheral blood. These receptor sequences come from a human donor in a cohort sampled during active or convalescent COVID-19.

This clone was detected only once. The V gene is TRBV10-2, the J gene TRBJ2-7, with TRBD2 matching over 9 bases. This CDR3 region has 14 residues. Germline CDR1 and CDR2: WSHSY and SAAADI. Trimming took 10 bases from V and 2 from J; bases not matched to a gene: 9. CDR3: CAIRGTSSPYEQYF. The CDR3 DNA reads TGCGCCATCCGTGGGACTAGCTCCCCCTACGAGCAGTACTTC.

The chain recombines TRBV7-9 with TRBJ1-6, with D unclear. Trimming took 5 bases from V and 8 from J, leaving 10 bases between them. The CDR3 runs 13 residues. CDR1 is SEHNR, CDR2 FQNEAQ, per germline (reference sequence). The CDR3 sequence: CASSTRTDSPLHF. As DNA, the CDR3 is TGTGCCAGCAGCACCCGGACTGATTCACCCCTCCACTTT.

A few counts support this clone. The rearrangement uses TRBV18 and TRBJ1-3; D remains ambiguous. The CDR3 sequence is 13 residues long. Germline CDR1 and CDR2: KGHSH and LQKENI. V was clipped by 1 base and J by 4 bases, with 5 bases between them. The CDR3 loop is CASSPREGNTIYF. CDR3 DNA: TGTGCCAGCTCACCACGAGAGGGAAACACCATATATTTT.

CDR3: CASSLDDRANYGYTF. CDR3 in DNA: TGTGCCAGCAGCTTAGATGACAGGGCTAACTATGGCTACACCTTC. The rearrangement joins TRBV7-9 to TRBJ1-2; 7 bases agree with TRBD1. The CDR3 has 15 residues. V dropped 1 base and J dropped 0; count of bases not matched to a gene: 2. Germline V CDR1 and CDR2: SEHNR, FQNEAQ (reference sequence).

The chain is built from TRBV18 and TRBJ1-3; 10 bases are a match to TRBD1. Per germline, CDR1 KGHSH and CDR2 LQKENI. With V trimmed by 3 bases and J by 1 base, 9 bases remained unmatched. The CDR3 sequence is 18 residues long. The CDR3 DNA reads TGTGCCAGCTCACCGGAAGTCCCGGGACAGGGGTCTGGAAACACCATATATTTT. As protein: CASSPEVPGQGSGNTIYF.